This TCR beta chain was captured in a study of CD8+ T cells in alopecia areata. The treatment is: oral pan-JAK inhibitor, 5-10 mg twice daily. RNA, once extracted, was reverse transcribed into cDNA for use as the sequencing template. The data were produced by immunoSEQ multiplex PCR, yet TCRdb's version contains in-frame clones alone and is incomplete. The top ten hold around 0.7% of the sample, which has about 190,000 clones, 60% seen once. The CDR3 totals 15 residues. J was trimmed by 6 bases and V by 1 base; bases with no gene match: 3. Per germline, CDR1 SGHAT and CDR2 FQNNGV. The receptor's source is a human donor with alopecia areata. The sequencing used CD4+ T cells sorted from blood, collected at week 4, from a patient treated with tofacitinib. V usage is TRBV11-2 and J usage is TRBJ2-6; 7 bases agree with TRBD1. The CDR3 region is CASSLGQGLANVLTF. The CDR3 nucleotides are TGTGCCAGCAGCTTAGGACAGGGCTTGGCCAACGTCCTGACTTTC.